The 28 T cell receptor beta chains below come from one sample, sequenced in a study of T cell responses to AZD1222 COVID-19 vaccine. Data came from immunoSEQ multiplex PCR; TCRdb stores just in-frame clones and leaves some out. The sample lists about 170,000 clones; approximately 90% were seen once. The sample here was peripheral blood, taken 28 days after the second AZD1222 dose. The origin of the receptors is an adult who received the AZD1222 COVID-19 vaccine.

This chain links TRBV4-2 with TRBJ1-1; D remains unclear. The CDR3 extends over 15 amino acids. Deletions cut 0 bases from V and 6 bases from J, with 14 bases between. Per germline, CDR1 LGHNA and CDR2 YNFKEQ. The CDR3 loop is CASSQDGGRVAEAFF. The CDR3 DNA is TGTGCCAGCAGCCAAGATGGAGGGCGGGTTGCTGAAGCTTTCTTT.

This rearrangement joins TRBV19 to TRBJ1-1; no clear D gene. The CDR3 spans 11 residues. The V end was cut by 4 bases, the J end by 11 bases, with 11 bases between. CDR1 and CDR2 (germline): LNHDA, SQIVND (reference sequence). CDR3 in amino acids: CASSSVGEAFF. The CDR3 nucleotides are TGTGCCAGTAGTAGCGTCGGGGAGGCTTTCTTT. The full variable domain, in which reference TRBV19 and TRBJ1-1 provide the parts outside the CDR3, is DGGITQSPKYLFRKEGQNVTLSCEQNLNHDAMYWYRQDPGQGLRLIYYSQIVNDFQKGDIAEGYSVSREKKESFPLTVTSAQKNPTAFYLCASSSVGEAFFGQGTRLTVV.

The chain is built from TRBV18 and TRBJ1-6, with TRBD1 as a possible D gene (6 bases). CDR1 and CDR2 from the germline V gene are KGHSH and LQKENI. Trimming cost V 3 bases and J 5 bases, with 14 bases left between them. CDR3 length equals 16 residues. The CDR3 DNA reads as TGTGCCAGCTCACCGAGGGGGGTGACTAATAATTCACCCCTCCACTTT. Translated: CASSPRGVTNNSPLHF.

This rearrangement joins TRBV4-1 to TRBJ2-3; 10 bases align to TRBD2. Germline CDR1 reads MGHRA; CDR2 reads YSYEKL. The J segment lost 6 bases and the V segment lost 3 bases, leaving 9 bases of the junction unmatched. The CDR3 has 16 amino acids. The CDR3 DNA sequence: TGCGCCAGCAGCCATCAAGCGGGGGGGGCTTTGGATACGCAGTATTTT. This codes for CASSHQAGGALDTQYF.

CDR3: CASSPRTSGHYTQYF. The CDR3 nucleotides read TGTGCCAGCAGCCCTAGGACTAGCGGCCATTATACGCAGTATTTT. The rearrangement links TRBV5-6 to TRBJ2-3, with TRBD2 matching over 10 bases. The germline V gene has CDR1 SGHDT and CDR2 YYEEEE. Trimming took 4 bases from V and 7 from J; bases not matched to a gene: 9. The CDR3 is 15 amino acids.

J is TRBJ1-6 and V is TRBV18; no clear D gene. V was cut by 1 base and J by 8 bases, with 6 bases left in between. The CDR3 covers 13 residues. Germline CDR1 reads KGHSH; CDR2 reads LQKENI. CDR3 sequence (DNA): TGTGCCAGCTCACCACGAGCGGATTCACCCCTCCACTTT. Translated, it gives CASSPRADSPLHF.

The CDR3: CASSGTGRRTTNEKLFF. In DNA, the CDR3 is TGCGCCAGCAGCGGAACAGGTCGCAGGACAACTAATGAAAAACTGTTTTTT. The rearrangement uses TRBV5-1 and TRBJ1-4; D might be TRBD1 (5 bases). Germline-derived CDR1 and CDR2 are SGHRS and YFSETQ. This CDR3 spans 17 amino acids. Trimming removed 4 bases at V and 0 bases at J, with 16 bases between. Full variable domain (outside the CDR3, taken from reference TRBV5-1 and TRBJ1-4): KAGVTQTPRYLIKTRGQQVTLSCSPISGHRSVSWYQQTPGQGLQFLFEYFSETQRNKGNFPGRFSGRQFSNSRSEMNVSTLELGDSALYLCASSGTGRRTTNEKLFFGSGTQLSVL.

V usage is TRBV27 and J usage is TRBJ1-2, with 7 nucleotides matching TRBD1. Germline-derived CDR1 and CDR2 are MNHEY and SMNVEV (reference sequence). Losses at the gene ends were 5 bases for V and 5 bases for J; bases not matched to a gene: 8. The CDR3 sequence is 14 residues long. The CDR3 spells CASSPQGPEYGYTF. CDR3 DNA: TGTGCCAGCAGTCCACAGGGGCCGGAATATGGCTACACCTTC.

CDR3 loop: CASSQASRAYGYTF. The CDR3 DNA reads as TGTGCCAGCAGCCAAGCTTCCAGGGCCTATGGCTACACCTTC. The V call is TRBV3-1 (or the pseudogene TRBV3-2), the J call TRBJ1-2; tentatively, D is TRBD1 (5 bases). This CDR3 region has 14 residues. Trimming removed 1 base from V and 4 bases from J, with 10 bases in between. CDR1 is LGHDT, CDR2 YNNKEL, per germline (reference sequence).

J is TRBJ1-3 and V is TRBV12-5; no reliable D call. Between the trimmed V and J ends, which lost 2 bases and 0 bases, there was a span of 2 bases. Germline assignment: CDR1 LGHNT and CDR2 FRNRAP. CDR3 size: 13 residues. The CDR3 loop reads CASGLSSGNTIYF. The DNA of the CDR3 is TGTGCTAGTGGTTTGAGCTCTGGAAACACCATATATTTT. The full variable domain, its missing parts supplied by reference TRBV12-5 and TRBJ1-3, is DARVTQTPRHKVTEMGQEVTMRCQPILGHNTVFWYRQTMMQGLELLAYFRNRAPLDDSGMPKDRFSAEMPDATLATLKIQPSEPRDSAVYFCASGLSSGNTIYFGEGSWLTVV.

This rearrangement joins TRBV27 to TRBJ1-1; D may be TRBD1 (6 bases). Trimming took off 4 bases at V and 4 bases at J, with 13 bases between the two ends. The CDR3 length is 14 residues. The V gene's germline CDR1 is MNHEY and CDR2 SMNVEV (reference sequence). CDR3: CASSSMTGPTEAFF. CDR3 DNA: TGTGCCAGCAGTTCCATGACAGGCCCCACTGAAGCTTTCTTT.

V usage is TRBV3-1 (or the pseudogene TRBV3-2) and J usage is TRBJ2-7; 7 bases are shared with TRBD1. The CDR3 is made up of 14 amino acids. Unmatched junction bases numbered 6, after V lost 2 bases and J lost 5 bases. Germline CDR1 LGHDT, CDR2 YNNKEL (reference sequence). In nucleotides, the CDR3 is TGTGCCAGCAGCCAACCCAGGGACAGCCACGAGCAGTACTTC. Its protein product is CASSQPRDSHEQYF.

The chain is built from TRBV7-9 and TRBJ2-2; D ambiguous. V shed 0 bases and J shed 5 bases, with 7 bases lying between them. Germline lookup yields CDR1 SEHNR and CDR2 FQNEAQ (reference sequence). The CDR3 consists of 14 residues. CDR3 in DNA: TGTGCCAGCAGCTTAGCTCTCGGAACCGGGGAGCTGTTTTTT. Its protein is CASSLALGTGELFF. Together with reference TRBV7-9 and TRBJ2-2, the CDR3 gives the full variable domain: DTGVSQNPRHKITKRGQNVTFRCDPISEHNRLYWYRQTLGQGPEFLTYFQNEAQLEKSRLLSDRFSAERPKGSFSTLEIQRTEQGDSAMYLCASSLALGTGELFFGEGSRLTVL.

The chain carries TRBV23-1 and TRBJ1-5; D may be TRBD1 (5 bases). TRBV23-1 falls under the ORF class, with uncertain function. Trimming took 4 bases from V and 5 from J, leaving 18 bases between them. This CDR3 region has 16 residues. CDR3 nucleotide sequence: TGCGCCAGCAGTCCCCCCCTCCCAGGGAATCATCAGCCCCAGCATTTT. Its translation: CASSPPLPGNHQPQHF.

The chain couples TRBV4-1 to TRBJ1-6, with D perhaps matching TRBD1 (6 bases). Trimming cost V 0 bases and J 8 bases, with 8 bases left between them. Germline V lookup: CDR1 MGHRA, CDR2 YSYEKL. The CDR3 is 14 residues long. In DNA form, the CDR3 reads TGCGCCAGCAGCCAAGAAGGGGGGTATTCACCCCTCCACTTT. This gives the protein CASSQEGGYSPLHF.

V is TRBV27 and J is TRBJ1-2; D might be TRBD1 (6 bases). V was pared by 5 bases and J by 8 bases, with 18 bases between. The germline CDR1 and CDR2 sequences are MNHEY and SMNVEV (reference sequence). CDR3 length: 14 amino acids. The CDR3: CASSPAQGFRGYTF. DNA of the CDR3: TGTGCCAGCAGTCCCGCCCAGGGGTTCAGGGGCTACACCTTC.

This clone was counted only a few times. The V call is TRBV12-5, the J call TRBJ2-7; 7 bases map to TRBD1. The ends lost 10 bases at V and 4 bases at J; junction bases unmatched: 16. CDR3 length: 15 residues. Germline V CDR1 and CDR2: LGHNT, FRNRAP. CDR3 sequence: CANPLVDRECYEQYF. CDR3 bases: TGTGCTAATCCGCTGGTCGACAGGGAATGTTACGAGCAGTACTTC.

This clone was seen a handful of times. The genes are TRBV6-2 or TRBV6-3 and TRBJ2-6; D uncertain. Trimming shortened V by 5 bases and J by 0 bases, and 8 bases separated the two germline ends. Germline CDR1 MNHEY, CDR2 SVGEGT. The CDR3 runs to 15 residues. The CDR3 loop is CASSPSLSGANVLTF. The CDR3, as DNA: TGTGCCAGCAGTCCATCCCTCTCTGGGGCCAACGTCCTGACTTTC.

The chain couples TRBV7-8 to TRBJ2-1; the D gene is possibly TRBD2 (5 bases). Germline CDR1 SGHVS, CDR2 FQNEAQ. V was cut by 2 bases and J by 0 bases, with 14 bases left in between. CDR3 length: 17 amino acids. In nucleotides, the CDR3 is TGTGCCAGCAGCTTAAGTTTTTCGGGGAGCTCCTACAATGAGCAGTTCTTC. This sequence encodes CASSLSFSGSSYNEQFF.

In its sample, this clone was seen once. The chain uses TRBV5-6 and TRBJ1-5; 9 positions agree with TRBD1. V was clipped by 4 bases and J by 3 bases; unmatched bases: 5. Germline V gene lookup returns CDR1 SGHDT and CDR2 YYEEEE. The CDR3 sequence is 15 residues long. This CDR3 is CASSPGQGVNQPQHF. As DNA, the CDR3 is TGTGCCAGCAGCCCGGGACAGGGAGTCAATCAGCCCCAGCATTTT. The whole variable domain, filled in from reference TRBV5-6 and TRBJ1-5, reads DAGVTQSPTHLIKTRGQQVTLRCSPKSGHDTVSWYQQALGQGPQFIFQYYEEEERQRGNFPDRFSGHQFPNYSSELNVNALLLGDSALYLCASSPGQGVNQPQHFGDGTRLSIL.

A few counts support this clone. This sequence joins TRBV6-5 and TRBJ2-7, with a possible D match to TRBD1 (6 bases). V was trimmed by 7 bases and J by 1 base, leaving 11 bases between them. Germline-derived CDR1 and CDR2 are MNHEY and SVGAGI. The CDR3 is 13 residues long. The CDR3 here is CASTNRESYEQYF. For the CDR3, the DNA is TGTGCCAGCACCAACAGGGAATCCTACGAGCAGTACTTC.

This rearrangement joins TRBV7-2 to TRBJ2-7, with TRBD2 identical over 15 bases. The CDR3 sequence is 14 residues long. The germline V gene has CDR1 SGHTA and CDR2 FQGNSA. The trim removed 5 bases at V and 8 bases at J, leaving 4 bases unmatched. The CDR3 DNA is TGTGCCAGCAGCCTGGGACTAGCGGGGGGCCAGCAGTACTTC. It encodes CASSLGLAGGQQYF.

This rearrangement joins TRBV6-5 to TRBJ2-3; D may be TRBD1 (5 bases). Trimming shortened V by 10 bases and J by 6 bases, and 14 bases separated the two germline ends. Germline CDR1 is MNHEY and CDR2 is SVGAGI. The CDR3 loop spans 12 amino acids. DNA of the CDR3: TGTGCCACAAAGGGGCTATCTGATACGCAGTATTTT. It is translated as CATKGLSDTQYF.

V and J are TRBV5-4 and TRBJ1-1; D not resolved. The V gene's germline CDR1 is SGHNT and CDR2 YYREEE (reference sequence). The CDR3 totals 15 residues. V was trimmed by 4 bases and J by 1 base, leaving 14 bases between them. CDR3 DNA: TGTGCCAGCAGCCCGAGGAACGGAGGGAACACTGAAGCTTTCTTT. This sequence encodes CASSPRNGGNTEAFF.

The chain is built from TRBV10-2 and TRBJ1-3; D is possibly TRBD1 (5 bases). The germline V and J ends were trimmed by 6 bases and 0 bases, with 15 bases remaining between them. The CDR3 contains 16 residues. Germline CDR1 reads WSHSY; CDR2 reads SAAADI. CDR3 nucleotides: TGCGCCAGCAGCCCGCAGGGAAGGCCCTCTGGAAACACCATATATTTT. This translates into CASSPQGRPSGNTIYF.

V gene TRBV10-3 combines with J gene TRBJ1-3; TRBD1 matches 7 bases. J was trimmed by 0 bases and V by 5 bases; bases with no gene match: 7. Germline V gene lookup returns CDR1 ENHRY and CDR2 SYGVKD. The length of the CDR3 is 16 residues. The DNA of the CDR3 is TGTGCCATCAGTCCAGGGGGTAGCCACTCTGGAAACACCATATATTTT. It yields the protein CAISPGGSHSGNTIYF.

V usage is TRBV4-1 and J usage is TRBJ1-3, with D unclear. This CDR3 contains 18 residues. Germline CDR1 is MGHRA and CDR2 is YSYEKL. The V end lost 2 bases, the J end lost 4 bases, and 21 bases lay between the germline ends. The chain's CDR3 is CASSQLIKREDGGNTIYF. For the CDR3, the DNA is TGCGCCAGCAGCCAACTAATAAAGCGGGAGGACGGGGGAAACACCATATATTTT.

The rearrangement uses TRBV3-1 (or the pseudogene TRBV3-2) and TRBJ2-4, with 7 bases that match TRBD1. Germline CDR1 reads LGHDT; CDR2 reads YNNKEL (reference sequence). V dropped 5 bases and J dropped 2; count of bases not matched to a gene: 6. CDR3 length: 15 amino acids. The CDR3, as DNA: TGTGCCAGCAGCTTTCGGGACAGAACCAAAAACATTCAGTACTTC. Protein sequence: CASSFRDRTKNIQYF.